One sample yielded the 14 T cell receptor beta chains listed below, sequenced in a study of blood T cell repertoires in COVID-19. Data came from immunoSEQ multiplex PCR; TCRdb stores just in-frame clones and leaves some out. The sample contains tens of thousands of clones, 80% to 90% of which appear only once. The sequenced sample was peripheral blood. Source of these receptors: a woman aged 55-70 years with acute or convalescent COVID-19.

J is TRBJ1-2 and V is TRBV19, with D possibly being TRBD1 (5 bases). Trimming removed 6 bases from V and 4 bases from J, with 15 bases in between. Germline-derived CDR1 and CDR2 are LNHDA and SQIVND (reference sequence). The CDR3 is made up of 14 amino acids. CDR3 residues: CASRKTDLLYGYTF. CDR3 nucleotides: TGTGCCAGTAGAAAGACAGACTTACTCTATGGCTACACCTTC.

The rearrangement joins TRBV10-3 to TRBJ2-7; TRBD1 aligns across 12 bases. Unmatched junction bases numbered 18, after V lost 2 bases and J lost 7 bases. The length of the CDR3 is 19 residues. CDR1 is ENHRY, CDR2 SYGVKD, per germline. Here the CDR3 reads CAISENPGTGGLKVCEQYV. CDR3 nucleotide sequence: TGTGCCATCAGTGAGAACCCCGGGACAGGGGGCCTCAAAGTTTGTGAGCAGTACGTC.

The chain recombines TRBV21-1 with TRBJ1-1; the table assigns TRBD1, which was not confirmed against the DNA. TRBV21-1 is described as a pseudogene. CDR3 length: 14 residues. The DNA for the CDR3 is TGTGCCAGCTCCTCCGAACAGGGAAACACTGAAGCTTTCTTT. This translates into CASSSEQGNTEAFF.

The chain uses TRBV27 and TRBJ2-7; D may be TRBD2 (5 bases). The V and J ends lost 2 bases and 2 bases respectively, with 10 bases between them. The CDR3 totals 14 residues. Germline lookup yields CDR1 MNHEY and CDR2 SMNVEV (reference sequence). In DNA form, the CDR3 reads TGTGCCAGCAGTTTAGGCCTAGCCCCCTACGAGCAGTACTTC. It codes for CASSLGLAPYEQYF.

The chain uses TRBV5-1 and TRBJ2-1, with D possibly TRBD1 on 5 matching bases. The germline gives CDR1 SGHRS, CDR2 YFSETQ. This CDR3 is built from 14 residues. Trimming shortened V by 0 bases and J by 3 bases, and 7 bases separated the two germline ends. CDR3 sequence reads: CASSLGQGYNEQFF. The CDR3 bases are TGCGCCAGCAGCTTGGGTCAGGGCTACAATGAGCAGTTCTTC.

This clone counts as medium-sized. The chain recombines TRBV6-4 with TRBJ1-2, with D perhaps TRBD1 (6 bases). The CDR3 runs 14 residues. In germline, CDR1 is MRHNA, CDR2 SNTAGT. The V and J ends lost 2 bases and 8 bases respectively, with 15 bases between them. As DNA, the CDR3 is TGTGCCAGCAGTGACGTGGGGGGGCGCGGAGGCTACACCTTC. Translation: CASSDVGGRGGYTF.

The chain has TRBV7-6 and TRBJ1-1, with a weak D call TRBD1 (6 bases). Trimming removed 5 bases from V and 1 base from J, with 8 bases in between. This CDR3 contains 13 residues. Germline CDR1 SGHVS, CDR2 FNYEAQ. In DNA, the CDR3 is TGTGCCAGCAGCCGACAGGAGAACACTGAAGCTTTCTTT. It translates to CASSRQENTEAFF.

V gene TRBV30 combines with J gene TRBJ1-5; maybe TRBD1 (5 bases). V was cut by 5 bases and J by 0 bases, with 11 bases left in between. CDR3 size: 14 residues. The germline CDR1 and CDR2 sequences are GTSNPN and SVGIG (reference sequence). CDR3 sequence: CAWGDRYSNQPQHF. CDR3 nucleotide sequence: TGTGCCTGGGGAGACAGATATAGCAATCAGCCCCAGCATTTT.

The V and J genes are TRBV4-1 and TRBJ2-1; D is unclear. CDR3 length: 15 amino acids. V lost 4 bases and J 0 bases, leaving 10 bases between the germline ends. Germline CDR1 is MGHRA and CDR2 is YSYEKL. The DNA for the CDR3 is TGCGCCAGCAGCCTAGAACCGAGCTCCTACAATGAGCAGTTCTTC. Protein product: CASSLEPSSYNEQFF.

V usage is TRBV18 and J usage is TRBJ2-5, with 7 bases aligning to TRBD1. The V gene's germline CDR1 is KGHSH and CDR2 LQKENI. The junction had 5 bases not matched to a gene; V was cut back by 3 bases and J by 1 base. The CDR3 extends over 15 amino acids. CDR3 sequence (DNA): TGTGCCAGCTCACCCCGGGACAGCGTCCAAGAGACCCAGTACTTC. Translating it yields CASSPRDSVQETQYF. The variable domain in full, with the rest retrieved from reference TRBV18 and TRBJ2-5, is NAGVMQNPRHLVRRRGQEARLRCSPMKGHSHVYWYRQLPEEGLKFMVYLQKENIIDESGMPKERFSAEFPKEGPSILRIQQVVRGDSAAYFCASSPRDSVQETQYFGPGTRLLVL.

V gene TRBV11-2 combines with J gene TRBJ2-1; D may be TRBD2 (6 bases). Trimming pared 1 base from V and 9 bases from J, leaving 10 bases between. This CDR3 is 13 amino acids long. Per germline, CDR1 SGHAT and CDR2 FQNNGV. The CDR3 DNA reads as TGTGCCAGCAGCTTAGTGGGGGGTGGTGAGCAGTTCTTC. Translation gives CASSLVGGGEQFF. The entire variable domain, with the rest obtained from reference TRBV11-2 and TRBJ2-1, is as follows: EAGVAQSPRYKIIEKRQSVAFWCNPISGHATLYWYQQILGQGPKLLIQFQNNGVVDDSQLPKDRFSAERLKGVDSTLKIQPAKLEDSAVYLCASSLVGGGEQFFGPGTRLTVL.

This chain joins TRBV6-5 and TRBJ1-1; a weak D match, TRBD1 (5 bases). V lost 2 bases, J lost 0 bases, and 10 bases lay in between. The CDR3 has 15 residues. Germline V gives CDR1 MNHEY, CDR2 SVGAGI. The CDR3 reads CASSYSRDLNTEAFF. The CDR3 nucleotides read TGTGCCAGCAGTTACAGCCGGGACTTGAACACTGAAGCTTTCTTT.

This clone appeared a single time. This chain uses TRBV5-6 with TRBJ2-5; no firm D call. Trimming shortened V by 2 bases and J by 5 bases, and 7 bases separated the two germline ends. The CDR3 has 12 residues. CDR1 is SGHDT and CDR2 is YYEEEE in the germline V gene. CDR3 region: CASSFEPETQYF. The CDR3 DNA reads TGTGCCAGCAGCTTTGAGCCCGAGACCCAGTACTTC.

This clone was seen a handful of times. V and J are TRBV7-2 and TRBJ1-1; 7 nucleotides match TRBD1. Per germline, CDR1 SGHTA and CDR2 FQGNSA. This CDR3 is 16 amino acids long. V was clipped by 5 bases and J by 5 bases; unmatched bases: 14. The CDR3 bases are TGTGCCAGCAGCCCCAACGGACGGCAGGGGGTTACTGAAGCTTTCTTT. Protein product: CASSPNGRQGVTEAFF.